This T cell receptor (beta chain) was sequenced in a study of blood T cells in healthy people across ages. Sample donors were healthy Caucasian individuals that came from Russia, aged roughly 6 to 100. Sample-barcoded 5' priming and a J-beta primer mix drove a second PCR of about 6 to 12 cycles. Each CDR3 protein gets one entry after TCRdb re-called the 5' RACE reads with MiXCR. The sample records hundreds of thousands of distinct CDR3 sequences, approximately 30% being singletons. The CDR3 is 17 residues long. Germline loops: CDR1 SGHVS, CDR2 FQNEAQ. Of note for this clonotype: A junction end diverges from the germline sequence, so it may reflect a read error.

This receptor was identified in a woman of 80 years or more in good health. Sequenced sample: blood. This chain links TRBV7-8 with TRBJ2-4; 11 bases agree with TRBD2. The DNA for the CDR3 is TGTGTCAGCAGCCCCAGAGTAGCGGGGGGGCCTCGGAACATTCAGTACTTC. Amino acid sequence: CVSSPRVAGGPRNIQYF.